This T cell receptor (beta chain) originates from a study of neoadjuvant anti-PD-1 for oral cavity cancer. Clones were read by immunoSEQ multiplex PCR, and TCRdb kept only the in-frame ones, dropping some. The sample has about 14,000 clones; roughly 74% are singletons. Losses at the gene ends were 6 bases for V and 4 bases for J; bases not matched to a gene: 7. Looked up from germline, CDR1 is MNHEY and CDR2 is SVGAGI. The CDR3 spans 15 residues. This chain links TRBV6-5 with TRBJ1-2; 11 bases fit TRBD1. Specimen: PBMCs, collected before nivolumab (anti-PD-1) treatment. The TCR originated in a person between 40 and 85 years old with oral cavity squamous cell carcinoma. This chain's CDR3 is CASSPGQGVSYGYTF. The CDR3 DNA follows: TGTGCCAGCAGCCCGGGACAGGGGGTTTCCTATGGCTACACCTTC.